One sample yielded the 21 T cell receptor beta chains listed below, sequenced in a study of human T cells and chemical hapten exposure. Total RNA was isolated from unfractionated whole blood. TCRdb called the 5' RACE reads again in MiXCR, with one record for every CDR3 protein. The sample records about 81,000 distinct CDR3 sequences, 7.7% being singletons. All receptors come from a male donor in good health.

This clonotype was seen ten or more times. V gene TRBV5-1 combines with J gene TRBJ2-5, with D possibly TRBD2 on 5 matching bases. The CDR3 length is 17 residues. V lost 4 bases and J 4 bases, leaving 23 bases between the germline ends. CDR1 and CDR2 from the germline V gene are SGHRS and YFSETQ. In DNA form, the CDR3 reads TGCGCCAGCAGCCTCGGAGATGAGGACTGGCGAGGAGAGACCCAGTACTTC. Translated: CASSLGDEDWRGETQYF.

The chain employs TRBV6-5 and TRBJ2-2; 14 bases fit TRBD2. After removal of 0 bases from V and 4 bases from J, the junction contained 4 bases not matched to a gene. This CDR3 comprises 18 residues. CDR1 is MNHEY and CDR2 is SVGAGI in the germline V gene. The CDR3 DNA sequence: TGTGCCAGCAGTTACTCAGGACTAGCGGGAGGATTCACCGGGGAGCTGTTTTTT. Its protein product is CASSYSGLAGGFTGELFF.

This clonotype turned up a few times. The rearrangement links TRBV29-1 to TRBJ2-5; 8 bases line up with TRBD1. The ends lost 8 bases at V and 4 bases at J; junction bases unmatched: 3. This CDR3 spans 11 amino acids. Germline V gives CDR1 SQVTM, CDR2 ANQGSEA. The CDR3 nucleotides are TGCAGCTCAGGACAGGGAGAGACCCAGTACTTC. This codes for CSSGQGETQYF.

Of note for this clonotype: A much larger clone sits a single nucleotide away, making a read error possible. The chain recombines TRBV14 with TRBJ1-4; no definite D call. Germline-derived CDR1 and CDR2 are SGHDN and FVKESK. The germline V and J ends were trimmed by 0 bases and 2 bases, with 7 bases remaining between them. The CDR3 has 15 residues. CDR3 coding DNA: TGTGCCAGCAGCCAAGACGCCCTGACTAATGAAAAACTGTTTTTT. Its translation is CASSQDALTNEKLFF.

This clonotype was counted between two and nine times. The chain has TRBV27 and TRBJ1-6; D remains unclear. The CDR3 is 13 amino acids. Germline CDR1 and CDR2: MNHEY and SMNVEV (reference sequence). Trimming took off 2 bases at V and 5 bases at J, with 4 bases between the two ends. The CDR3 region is CASSLAHNSPLHF. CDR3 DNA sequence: TGTGCCAGCAGTTTAGCCCATAATTCACCCCTCCACTTT.

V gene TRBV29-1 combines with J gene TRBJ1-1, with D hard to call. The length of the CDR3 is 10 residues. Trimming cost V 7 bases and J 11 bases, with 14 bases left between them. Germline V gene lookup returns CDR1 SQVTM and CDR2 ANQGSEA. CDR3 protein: CSAPEGEAFF. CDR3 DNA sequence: TGCAGCGCCCCGGAGGGAGAGGCTTTCTTT.

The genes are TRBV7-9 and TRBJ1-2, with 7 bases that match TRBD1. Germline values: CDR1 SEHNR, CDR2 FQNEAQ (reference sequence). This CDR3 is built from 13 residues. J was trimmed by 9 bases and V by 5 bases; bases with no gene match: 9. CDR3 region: CASSQTGQPRYTF. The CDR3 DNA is TGTGCCAGCAGCCAGACGGGACAGCCCCGCTACACCTTC. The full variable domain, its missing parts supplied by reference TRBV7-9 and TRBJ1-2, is DTGVSQNPRHKITKRGQNVTFRCDPISEHNRLYWYRQTLGQGPEFLTYFQNEAQLEKSRLLSDRFSAERPKGSFSTLEIQRTEQGDSAMYLCASSQTGQPRYTFGSGTRLTVV.

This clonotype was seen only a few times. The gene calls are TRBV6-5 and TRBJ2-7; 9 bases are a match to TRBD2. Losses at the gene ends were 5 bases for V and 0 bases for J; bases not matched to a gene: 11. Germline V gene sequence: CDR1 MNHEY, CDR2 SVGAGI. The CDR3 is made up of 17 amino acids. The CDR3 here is CASSPGVAGDYSYEQYF. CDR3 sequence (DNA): TGTGCCAGCAGTCCCGGAGTAGCGGGGGATTACTCCTACGAGCAGTACTTC.

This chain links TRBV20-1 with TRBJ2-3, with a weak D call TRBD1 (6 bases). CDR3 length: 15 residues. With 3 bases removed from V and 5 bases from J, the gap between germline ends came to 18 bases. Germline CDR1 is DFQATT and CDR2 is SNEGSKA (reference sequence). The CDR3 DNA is TGCAGTGCTAGTGAAGGACAGTGGAAGCAAGATACGCAGTATTTT. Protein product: CSASEGQWKQDTQYF.

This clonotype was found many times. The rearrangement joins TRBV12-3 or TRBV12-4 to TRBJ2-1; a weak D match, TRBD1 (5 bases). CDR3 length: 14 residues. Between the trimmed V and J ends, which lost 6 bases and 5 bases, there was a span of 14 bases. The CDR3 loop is CASSPRRGHNEQFF. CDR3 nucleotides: TGTGCCAGCAGCCCCCGAAGGGGCCACAATGAGCAGTTCTTC.

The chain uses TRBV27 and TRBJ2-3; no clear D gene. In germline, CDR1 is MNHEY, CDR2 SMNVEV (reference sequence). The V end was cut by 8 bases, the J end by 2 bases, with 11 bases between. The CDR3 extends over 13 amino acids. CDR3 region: CASAIGITDTQYF. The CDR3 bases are TGTGCCAGCGCAATAGGCATCACAGATACGCAGTATTTT.

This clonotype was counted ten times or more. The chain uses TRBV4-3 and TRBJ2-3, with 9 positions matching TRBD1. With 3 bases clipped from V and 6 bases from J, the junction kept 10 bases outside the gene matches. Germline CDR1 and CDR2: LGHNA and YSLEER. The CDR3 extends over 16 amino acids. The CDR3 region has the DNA TGCGCCAGCAGCCATCTGGGACAGGGCCCCCAGGATACGCAGTATTTT. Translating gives CASSHLGQGPQDTQYF.

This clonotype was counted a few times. The CDR3 loop is CSARGRIGRTDTQYF. The CDR3 nucleotides read TGCAGTGCTAGAGGGAGAATAGGTCGCACAGATACGCAGTATTTT. The V call is TRBV20-1, the J call TRBJ2-3; D is ambiguous. Trimming pared 1 base from V and 1 base from J, leaving 12 bases between. CDR3 length: 15 residues. The V gene's germline CDR1 is DFQATT and CDR2 SNEGSKA (reference sequence).

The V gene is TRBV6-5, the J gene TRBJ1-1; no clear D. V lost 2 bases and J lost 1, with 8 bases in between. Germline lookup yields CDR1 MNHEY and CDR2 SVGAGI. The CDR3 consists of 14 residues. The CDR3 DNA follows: TGTGCCAGCAGTTACGGGAGCGGGAACACTGAAGCTTTCTTT. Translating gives CASSYGSGNTEAFF.

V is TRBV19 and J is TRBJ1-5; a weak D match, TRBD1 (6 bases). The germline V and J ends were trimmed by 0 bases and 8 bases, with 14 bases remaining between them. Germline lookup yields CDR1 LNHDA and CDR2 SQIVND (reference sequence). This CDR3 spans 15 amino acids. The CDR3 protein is CASSIDRTGREPQHF. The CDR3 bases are TGTGCCAGTAGTATAGATAGAACAGGGAGGGAGCCCCAGCATTTT.

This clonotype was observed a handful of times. The CDR3 loop is CASSYTSGRVYF. CDR3 DNA sequence: TGTGCCAGCAGTTACACTAGCGGGAGGGTGTACTTC. This chain uses TRBV2 with TRBJ2-7; 13 positions match TRBD2. Per the germline V gene, CDR1 is SNHLY and CDR2 is FYNNEI. J was trimmed by 12 bases and V by 5 bases; bases with no gene match: 4. The CDR3 is 12 residues long.

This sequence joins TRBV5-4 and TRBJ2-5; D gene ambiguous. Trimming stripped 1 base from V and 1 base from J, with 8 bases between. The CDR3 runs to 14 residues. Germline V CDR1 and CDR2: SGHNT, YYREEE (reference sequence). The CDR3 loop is CASSLRQAQETQYF. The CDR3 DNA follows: TGTGCCAGCAGCTTGCGGCAGGCCCAAGAGACCCAGTACTTC.

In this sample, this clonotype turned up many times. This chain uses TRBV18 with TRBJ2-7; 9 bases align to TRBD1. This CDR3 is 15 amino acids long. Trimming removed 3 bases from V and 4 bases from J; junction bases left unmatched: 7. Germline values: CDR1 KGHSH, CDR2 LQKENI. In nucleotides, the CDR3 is TGTGCCAGCTCACCCCAGGGGACAGGGATGTACGAGCAGTACTTC. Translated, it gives CASSPQGTGMYEQYF.

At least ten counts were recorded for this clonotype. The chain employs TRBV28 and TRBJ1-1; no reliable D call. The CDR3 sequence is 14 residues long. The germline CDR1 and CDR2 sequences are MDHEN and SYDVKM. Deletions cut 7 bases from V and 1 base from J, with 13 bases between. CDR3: CASTPSRGNTEAFF. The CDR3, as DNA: TGTGCCAGCACTCCAAGCCGGGGGAACACTGAAGCTTTCTTT.

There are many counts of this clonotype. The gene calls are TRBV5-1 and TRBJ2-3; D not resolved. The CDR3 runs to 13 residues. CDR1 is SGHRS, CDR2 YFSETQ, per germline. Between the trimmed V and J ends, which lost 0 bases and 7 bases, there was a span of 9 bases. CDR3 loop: CASSLEGEHTQYF. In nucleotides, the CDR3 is TGCGCCAGCAGCTTGGAAGGAGAGCATACGCAGTATTTT.

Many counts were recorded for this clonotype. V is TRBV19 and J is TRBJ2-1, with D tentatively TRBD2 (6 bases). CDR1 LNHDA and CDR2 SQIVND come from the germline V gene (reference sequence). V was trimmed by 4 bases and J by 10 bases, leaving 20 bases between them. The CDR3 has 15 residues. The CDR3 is CASSTLRDSFREQFF. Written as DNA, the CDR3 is TGTGCCAGTAGTACACTCCGGGACTCTTTTAGAGAGCAGTTCTTC.